A single sample is the source of the 20 T cell receptor beta chains below, sequenced in a study of control samples from healthy donors and cancer patients. Sequencing was performed with immunoSEQ multiplex PCR; in TCRdb, only in-frame clones are kept and a portion is missing. Counted here are over 150,000 clones, around 94% occurring once; the ten biggest clones make up 12% to 15%. Sample: PBMCs. Source of these receptors: a man aged 55 to 69 with colorectal cancer.

This clone has a single count. The rearrangement uses TRBV27 and TRBJ2-1, with TRBD2 matching over 7 bases. V trimming: 5 bases; J trimming: 0 bases; junction bases outside the gene matches: 4. Germline V gene lookup returns CDR1 MNHEY and CDR2 SMNVEV (reference sequence). There are 15 residues in the CDR3. The CDR3 here is CASSQGLPSYNEQFF. CDR3 coding DNA: TGTGCCAGCAGTCAGGGACTACCCTCCTACAATGAGCAGTTCTTC.

This clone was seen a handful of times. The chain uses TRBV3-1 (or the pseudogene TRBV3-2) and TRBJ2-2; D remains ambiguous. CDR1 is LGHDT and CDR2 is YNNKEL in the germline V gene (reference sequence). Trimming removed 1 base from V and 4 bases from J, with 13 bases in between. The CDR3 contains 16 residues. As DNA, the CDR3 is TGTGCCAGCAGCCAAGCGGTAACAGCAGGCACCGGGGAGCTGTTTTTT. Residues: CASSQAVTAGTGELFF.

The table lists this clone with a count of one. The chain links TRBV7-9 to TRBJ2-7; D remains ambiguous. Trimming took off 4 bases at V and 0 bases at J, with 7 bases between the two ends. The germline V gene encodes CDR1 SEHNR and CDR2 FQNEAQ (reference sequence). The CDR3 sequence is 13 residues long. The CDR3 DNA sequence: TGTGCCAGCAGCTCGACACACTCCTACGAGCAGTACTTC. Translation gives CASSSTHSYEQYF.

This chain uses TRBV13 with TRBJ2-1; D tentatively reads TRBD1 or TRBD2 (5 bases each). The CDR3 covers 13 residues. CDR1 is PRHDT, CDR2 FYEKMQ, per germline (reference sequence). V gave up 1 base and J gave up 7 bases, with 8 bases separating them. CDR3 coding DNA: TGTGCCAGCAGCTTAGATTGGGGGAATGAGCAGTTCTTC. It translates to CASSLDWGNEQFF.

The chain joins TRBV6-6 to TRBJ1-3; 9 positions match TRBD1. This CDR3 is built from 16 residues. Trimming at V came to 2 bases and at J to 3 bases, leaving 5 bases not matched to a gene. Germline V CDR1 and CDR2: MNHNY, SVGAGI (reference sequence). CDR3 nucleotide sequence: TGTGCCAGCAGTTACCTACAGGGGGCCAATGGAAACACCATATATTTT. Translated: CASSYLQGANGNTIYF.

The chain has TRBV5-1 and TRBJ2-5; 14 bases map to TRBD2. Germline V CDR1 and CDR2: SGHRS, YFSETQ. J lost 1 base, V lost 3 bases, and 2 bases had no gene match. The CDR3 has 16 amino acids. CDR3 amino acids: CASSSGLAGGQETQYF. The CDR3, as DNA: TGCGCCAGCAGCTCTGGACTAGCGGGGGGCCAAGAGACCCAGTACTTC.

The rearrangement uses TRBV14 and TRBJ1-2; D is unclear. Germline CDR1 is SGHDN and CDR2 is FVKESK. V shed 0 bases and J shed 8 bases, with 10 bases lying between them. The CDR3 has 13 residues. CDR3 sequence reads: CASSQDLGIGYTF. The CDR3 DNA is TGTGCCAGCAGCCAAGATTTGGGAATAGGCTACACCTTC.

The CDR3 loop is CAISVGQGDQPQHF. Written as DNA, the CDR3 is TGTGCCATCAGTGTGGGACAGGGGGATCAGCCCCAGCATTTT. This chain joins TRBV10-3 and TRBJ1-5; 11 nucleotides match TRBD1. V shed 4 bases, J shed 5 bases, and the junction held 1 base outside the gene matches. Germline V lookup: CDR1 ENHRY, CDR2 SYGVKD. This CDR3 contains 14 residues.

In DNA form, the CDR3 reads TGTGCCAGTAGTATAGATTGGGAAAGGGGCTCGCGCCACGAGCAGTACTTC. This sequence encodes CASSIDWERGSRHEQYF. V gene TRBV19 combines with J gene TRBJ2-7; D is perhaps TRBD1 (5 bases). V shed 0 bases and J shed 5 bases, with 20 bases lying between them. This CDR3 has 17 amino acids. Germline CDR1 reads LNHDA; CDR2 reads SQIVND (reference sequence).

The chain is built from TRBV10-3 and TRBJ1-2, with 7 bases matching TRBD1. Germline lookup yields CDR1 ENHRY and CDR2 SYGVKD. The CDR3 runs 12 residues. The V gene end was trimmed by 4 bases and the J gene end by 4 bases; junction bases not matched to a gene: 0. The CDR3 sequence: CAISGDSYGYTF. CDR3 in DNA: TGTGCCATCAGTGGGGACAGCTATGGCTACACCTTC.

V gene TRBV6-1 combines with J gene TRBJ2-3, with a tentative D call TRBD2 (5 bases). CDR1 and CDR2 from the germline V gene are MNHNS and SASEGT. The germline V and J ends were trimmed by 7 bases and 2 bases, with 13 bases remaining between them. CDR3 length: 14 amino acids. CDR3 region: CASTQEGITDTQYF. CDR3 bases: TGTGCCAGCACCCAAGAGGGTATCACAGATACGCAGTATTTT.

This chain links TRBV5-1 with TRBJ1-6, with 7 bases aligning to TRBD1. This CDR3 spans 14 amino acids. Germline CDR1 reads SGHRS; CDR2 reads YFSETQ. V trimming: 4 bases; J trimming: 7 bases; junction bases outside the gene matches: 5. The CDR3, as DNA: TGCGCCAGCAGCCAAGGGACAGACAATTCACCCCTCCACTTT. Translating it yields CASSQGTDNSPLHF.

CDR3 DNA: TGCGCCAGGTTCTTATATTTAGGCTCTGGGGCCAACGTCCTGACTTTC. The encoded protein is CARFLYLGSGANVLTF. The chain carries TRBV5-1 and TRBJ2-6; D gene ambiguous. Germline CDR1 is SGHRS and CDR2 is YFSETQ. V was shortened by 8 bases and J by 0 bases, with 15 bases between the two germline ends. The CDR3 totals 16 residues.

V gene TRBV19 combines with J gene TRBJ1-6, with TRBD1 identical over 12 bases. V dropped 8 bases and J dropped 10; count of bases not matched to a gene: 3. Germline CDR1 reads LNHDA; CDR2 reads SQIVND (reference sequence). There are 13 residues in the CDR3. The CDR3 bases are TGTGCCAGTGCCGGGACAGGGGGCTCACCCCTCCACTTT. It encodes CASAGTGGSPLHF.

The J gene is TRBJ2-7, the V gene TRBV12-3 or TRBV12-4; TRBD1 is a possible D gene (6 bases). Between the trimmed V and J ends, which lost 4 bases and 0 bases, there was a span of 7 bases. The CDR3 is made up of 13 amino acids. In nucleotides, the CDR3 is TGTGCCAGCAGTTACAGGGTCTCCTACGAGCAGTACTTC. Translation: CASSYRVSYEQYF.

The chain couples TRBV3-1 (or the pseudogene TRBV3-2) to TRBJ2-5; possibly TRBD2 for D (6 bases). The CDR3 is 16 amino acids. Germline V CDR1 and CDR2: LGHDT, YNNKEL (reference sequence). Trimming cost V 0 bases and J 5 bases, with 16 bases left between them. The CDR3 nucleotides are TGTGCCAGCAGCCAAGAAGGCGGCGGGGCCCCGGAGACCCAGTACTTC. This gives the protein CASSQEGGGAPETQYF.

The gene calls are TRBV6-5 and TRBJ1-4; D is perhaps TRBD1 (5 bases). There are 15 residues in the CDR3. V was clipped by 6 bases and J by 0 bases, with 11 bases between them. From germline, CDR1 is MNHEY and CDR2 SVGAGI. CDR3 bases: TGTGCCAGCAGCCGGGACGGAGCAACTAATGAAAAACTGTTTTTT. Amino acids: CASSRDGATNEKLFF.

This CDR3 reads CASSLVYSGETEAFF. The CDR3 nucleotides read TGTGCCAGCAGTTTAGTTTACTCAGGGGAGACTGAAGCTTTCTTT. The V and J genes are TRBV28 and TRBJ1-1; tentative D call: TRBD1 (6 bases). This CDR3 contains 15 residues. Germline V lookup: CDR1 MDHEN, CDR2 SYDVKM. The germline V and J ends were trimmed by 2 bases and 5 bases, with 15 bases remaining between them.

The chain employs TRBV24-1 and TRBJ1-5; D not certain. The germline gives CDR1 KGHDR, CDR2 SFDVKD. V was trimmed by 1 base and J by 0 bases, leaving 9 bases between them. The CDR3 runs to 16 residues. The CDR3, as DNA: TGTGCCACCAGTGATTTCACACCATATAGCAATCAGCCCCAGCATTTT. Its protein product is CATSDFTPYSNQPQHF.

The rearrangement uses TRBV18 and TRBJ2-3; D might be TRBD2 (6 bases). This CDR3 contains 15 residues. V lost 3 bases and J lost 7, with 17 bases in between. Germline CDR1 reads KGHSH; CDR2 reads LQKENI. As DNA, the CDR3 is TGTGCCAGCTCACCCCCCCCGTCAGGCGGGAATACGCAGTATTTT. This gives the protein CASSPPPSGGNTQYF.